This TCR beta chain was captured in a study of shared clonotypes between healthy human individuals. Study-level results: Memory subsets generally showed lower estimated richness than naive subsets.

As for this clone: What it binds is unknown.

Naive CD45RA+ and memory CD45RA-negative subsets were split from CD4+ cells. Generated by immunoSEQ multiplex PCR, the TCRdb table keeps only in-frame clones and is missing some. The sample gives approximately 500,000 clones, about 96% of which show up once; about 0.054% is in the top ten. The CDR3 is 16 amino acids. V was cut by 3 bases and J by 0 bases, with 12 bases left in between. Germline CDR1 is MRHNA and CDR2 is SNTAGT. The sequence derives from a woman in her 30s in good health. Sample: naive CD4+ T cells sorted from blood. Subset described: CD45RA+ positively selected. The chain joins TRBV6-4 to TRBJ2-1; D is ambiguous. CDR3 in DNA: TGTGCCAGCAGTGAAGCCAGCCGGAGCTCCTACAATGAGCAGTTCTTC. Translating it yields CASSEASRSSYNEQFF.